The rows below give T cell receptor beta chains drawn from one sample of a study of cytomegalovirus exposure and HLA in healthy donors. Clones were sequenced by immunoSEQ multiplex PCR, and TCRdb holds only the in-frame ones, with some missing. This sample has roughly 60,000 clones, with approximately 90% found just once. Sequences were obtained from PBMCs. The receptors were sampled from a woman between 18 and 29 years old in good health and CMV-seronegative. Both conserved end residues are part of each CDR3. The D gene is left open where the match is weak. Rows give clone size only sometimes, using once, few, many, or a class for an expanded clone.

D gene,J gene,V gene,clone size,CDR3 DNA,CDR3 protein
-,TRBJ1-2,TRBV4-1,few,TGCGCCAGCAGCCAAACCGGGGATGGATCCTATGGCTACACCTTC,CASSQTGDGSYGYTF
-,TRBJ2-1,TRBV30,-,TGTGCCTGGACGGACGAGGGCAGGGGCGCCTACAATGAGCAGTTCTTC,CAWTDEGRGAYNEQFF
-,TRBJ2-5,TRBV7-6,-,TGTGCCAGCAGTCCCCTTGCGAACCAAGAGACCCAGTACTTC,CASSPLANQETQYF
TRBD2,TRBJ2-3,TRBV19,-,TGTGCCAGTAGTATAGGGGGGGCTAGCGGGGATACGCAGTATTTT,CASSIGGASGDTQYF
-,TRBJ2-2,TRBV18,-,TGTGCCAGCTCACGGAATACCGGGACAACAAACACCGGGGAGCTGTTTTTT,CASSRNTGTTNTGELFF
TRBD1,TRBJ2-6,TRBV10-3,-,TGTGCCACGGGACAGGGAGGGGGCTCTGGGGCCAACGTCCTGACTTTC,CATGQGGGSGANVLTF
-,TRBJ2-3,TRBV25-1,-,TGTGCCAGCAGTGGATCACACTATACGCCCTTGGATACGCAGTATTTT,CASSGSHYTPLDTQYF
-,TRBJ1-4,TRBV5-4,-,TGTGCCAGCAGCTTGGGCGGGGGCCTTGAAAAACTGTTTTTT,CASSLGGGLEKLFF
TRBD1,TRBJ2-2,TRBV5-1,-,TGCGCCAGCAGAGCTACCACAGGGGTGAACACCGGGGAGCTGTTTTTT,CASRATTGVNTGELFF
TRBD2,TRBJ2-1,TRBV15,-,TGTGCCACCAGCACGGGGGGAGACCCCCTCAATGAGCAGTTCTTC,CATSTGGDPLNEQFF
-,TRBJ1-3,TRBV21-1,-,TGTGCCAGCAGCTATCCTCCCCTATATTTT,CASSYPPLYF
-,TRBJ2-5,TRBV5-8,once,TGTGCCAGCAGCTTGCTTCTACAGGGACGAGGGACCCAGTACTTC,CASSLLLQGRGTQYF
-,TRBJ2-1,TRBV13,-,TGTGCCAGCAGCGCACCCAGGGGAAATGAGCAGTTCTTC,CASSAPRGNEQFF
-,TRBJ1-1,TRBV18,once,TGTGCCAGCTCACCTGGGTCCGGAGGGAACACTGAAGCTTTCTTT,CASSPGSGGNTEAFF
-,TRBJ2-1,TRBV15,-,TGTGCCACCAGCGCCGCTGGACTTGTTGAGCAGTTCTTC,CATSAAGLVEQFF
-,TRBJ2-2,TRBV28,-,TGTGCCAGCAGTTTTCTCCTGTCCGGGGAGCTGTTTTTT,CASSFLLSGELFF
-,TRBJ2-3,TRBV10-2,once,TGCGCCAGCAGGGGGCCTGGGAACACAGATACGCAGTATTTT,CASRGPGNTDTQYF
-,TRBJ2-7,TRBV7-9,-,TGTGCCAGCAGCTACGAACAGGGATACTCCTACGAGCAGTACTTC,CASSYEQGYSYEQYF
TRBD1,TRBJ1-6,TRBV5-6,-,TGTGCCAGCAGCCTCAGACAGGGTCTTTCACCCCTCCACTTT,CASSLRQGLSPLHF
TRBD1,TRBJ2-5,TRBV5-1,-,TGCGCCAGCAGCGGGGGACAGGATGAGGAGACCCAGTACTTC,CASSGGQDEETQYF
-,TRBJ2-3,TRBV6-5,-,TGTGCCAGCAGGAGGGATCCTATGGATACGCAGTATTTT,CASRRDPMDTQYF
-,TRBJ1-5,TRBV6-6,-,TGTGCCAGCAGTTTACAGGATAGACACGGTCAGCCCCAGCATTTT,CASSLQDRHGQPQHF
-,TRBJ2-1,TRBV28,-,TGTGCCAGCAGTGGGAGGGACACGGGTCTTGGGCATGAGCAGTTCTTC,CASSGRDTGLGHEQFF
TRBD1,TRBJ2-2,TRBV28,-,TGTGCCAGCAGTCTCCCGGGACAGCGATCTGTGAACACCGGGGAGCTGTTTTTT,CASSLPGQRSVNTGELFF
-,TRBJ2-7,TRBV29-1,-,TGCAGCGCTACTCGCATGAGCGTCTTCTCCTACGAGCAGTACTTC,CSATRMSVFSYEQYF
-,TRBJ2-3,TRBV5-6,-,TGTGCCAGCAGTGAAACCGGGACACCTAGCACAGATACGCAGTATTTT,CASSETGTPSTDTQYF
TRBD2,TRBJ2-7,TRBV2,-,TGTGCCAGCAGGTCGACTAGCGGGGGCTACGAGCAGTACTTC,CASRSTSGGYEQYF
-,TRBJ2-1,TRBV9,-,TGTGCCAGCAGCGTGGCCGGGGTCACCTACAATGAGCAGTTCTTC,CASSVAGVTYNEQFF
TRBD2,TRBJ2-1,TRBV2,-,TGTGCCAGCAACCTAGCGGGAGGGAACAATGAGCAGTTCTTC,CASNLAGGNNEQFF
TRBD1,TRBJ1-5,TRBV9,-,TGTGCCAGCAGCGCCGGACAGGGCGTTCAGCCCCAGCATTTT,CASSAGQGVQPQHF
-,TRBJ1-3,TRBV5-1,-,TGCGCCAGCAGCTTGGGTGCGGACTCTGGAAACACCATATATTTT,CASSLGADSGNTIYF
-,TRBJ1-2,TRBV30,-,TGTGCCTGGATTCCTGGGGCAGGGGCTGCTAACTATGGCTACACCTTC,CAWIPGAGAANYGYTF
-,TRBJ1-1,TRBV7-6,-,TGTGCCAGCAGCTTAGATATGGGGGGCACTGAAGCTTTCTTT,CASSLDMGGTEAFF
TRBD2,TRBJ2-1,TRBV2,-,TGTGCCAGCAGTGAAGGCGGGGGGACCTACAATGAGCAGTTCTTC,CASSEGGGTYNEQFF
-,TRBJ2-5,TRBV19,-,TGTGCCAGTATGAGTGTGGGGGGGGGCTCCCAAGAGACCCAGTACTTC,CASMSVGGGSQETQYF
TRBD1,TRBJ1-2,TRBV28,-,TGTGCCAATAGGAGACAGGGGGAAATTGATGGCTACACCTTC,CANRRQGEIDGYTF
TRBD1,TRBJ1-1,TRBV7-6,-,TGTGCCAGCAGCTTAGGGACAGGGGAAACGCGGGCTTTCTTT,CASSLGTGETRAFF
-,TRBJ2-5,TRBV6-1,-,TGTGCCAGCAAAGGGGACCAAGAGACCCAGTACTTC,CASKGDQETQYF
-,TRBJ1-5,TRBV19,-,TGTGCCAGTAGTACTGGCAATCAGCCCCAGCATTTT,CASSTGNQPQHF
-,TRBJ1-4,TRBV10-2,-,TGCGCCAGCAGTGCGGCGGCAGCAACTAATGAAAAACTGTTTTTT,CASSAAAATNEKLFF
-,TRBJ2-6,TRBV5-1,-,TGCGCCAGCAGCTTGGACCTAGGTGCCAACGTCCTGACTTTC,CASSLDLGANVLTF
-,TRBJ1-5,TRBV6-1,-,TGTGCCAGCAGTGGGCGGACACCGGGCAATCAGCCCCAGCATTTT,CASSGRTPGNQPQHF
TRBD1,TRBJ2-7,TRBV4-1,-,TGCGCCAGCAGCCTAGCCTTGACAGGGTTCTACGAGCAGTACTTC,CASSLALTGFYEQYF
-,TRBJ1-1,TRBV9,-,TGTGCCAGCAGCGTAGGTCAGATGAACACTGAAGCTTTCTTT,CASSVGQMNTEAFF
TRBD1,TRBJ1-1,TRBV29-1,-,TGCAGCGCCAAAACAGGGGACACTGAAGCTTTCTTT,CSAKTGDTEAFF
TRBD2,TRBJ2-1,TRBV4-2,-,TGTGCCAGCAGCCAAGATGCTAGCGGGAGTATCTATGAGCAGTTCTTC,CASSQDASGSIYEQFF
-,TRBJ1-2,TRBV29-1,-,TGCAGCGTTGACCTTAACTATGGCTACACCTTC,CSVDLNYGYTF